The 27 T cell receptor beta chains below come from one sample, sequenced in a study of Ad26.COV2.S vaccination and SARS-CoV-2 variants (TCRdb year 2021). Sample time point, as interpreted from the label and publication: individuals recovered from natural SARS-CoV-2 infection. The library was produced with the immunoSEQ multiplex PCR assay. TCRdb took this table from immuneACCESS and kept in-frame rearrangements with V and J called. Such tables lack part of the clones; where checked against another copy, unresolved V genes explain under half of the gap, and the rest is unexplained. This sample lists approximately 150,000 clones; more than 80% were detected once. In total, the top ten clones hold approximately 5.1% of the sample. The starting material was peripheral blood, obtained after recovery from COVID-19. Receptors were obtained from a human donor who had recovered from COVID-19.

The rearrangement uses TRBV5-1 and TRBJ1-5; D is unclear. Trimming shortened V by 1 base and J by 5 bases, and 7 bases separated the two germline ends. CDR3 length: 13 residues. Per germline, CDR1 SGHRS and CDR2 YFSETQ. The CDR3 protein is CASSLTGDQPQHF. DNA for the CDR3: TGCGCCAGCAGCTTGACGGGCGATCAGCCCCAGCATTTT.

This clone is a singleton in its sample. DNA for the CDR3: TGCGCCGCCATGAGTATTGAAGAGACCCAGTACTTC. Translation gives CAAMSIEETQYF. V is TRBV10-2 and J is TRBJ2-5; the D is unclear. Germline assignment: CDR1 WSHSY and CDR2 SAAADI. V gave up 11 bases and J gave up 3 bases, with 13 bases separating them. The CDR3 is made up of 12 amino acids.

V gene TRBV11-3 combines with J gene TRBJ2-5; a weak D match, TRBD2 (6 bases). The ends were cut back, 5 bases at V and 4 bases at J, with 8 bases in the middle. Germline CDR1 SGHNT, CDR2 YENEEA. This CDR3 contains 12 residues. CDR3: CASSQGGETQYF. CDR3 nucleotide sequence: TGTGCCAGCAGCCAGGGAGGAGAGACCCAGTACTTC.

The V gene is TRBV10-3, the J gene TRBJ2-5; 8 nucleotides agree with TRBD2. The germline CDR1 and CDR2 sequences are ENHRY and SYGVKD. This CDR3 region has 15 residues. With V trimmed by 0 bases and J by 4 bases, 4 bases remained unmatched. CDR3 sequence (DNA): TGTGCCATCAGTGAGTCGCAAACTAGCGGAGAGACCCAGTACTTC. Amino acid sequence: CAISESQTSGETQYF.

The chain links TRBV18 to TRBJ2-1; 9 bases are shared with TRBD1. The germline gives CDR1 KGHSH, CDR2 LQKENI. The CDR3 has 14 residues. Losses at the gene ends were 5 bases for V and 7 bases for J; bases not matched to a gene: 6. The CDR3 is CASSAQGALNEQFF. CDR3 coding DNA: TGTGCCAGCTCAGCACAGGGGGCGCTTAATGAGCAGTTCTTC.

The rearrangement joins TRBV12-3 or TRBV12-4 to TRBJ1-6, with a possible D match to TRBD1 (5 bases). V was clipped by 3 bases and J by 12 bases, with 9 bases between them. This CDR3 contains 12 residues. In DNA form, the CDR3 reads TGTGCCAGCAGTTTTTGGGGGGGACCCCTCCACTTT. Amino acid sequence: CASSFWGGPLHF.

The chain is built from TRBV6-5 and TRBJ2-5; 7 positions agree with TRBD1. V shed 3 bases, J shed 3 bases, and the junction held 4 bases outside the gene matches. Germline CDR1 reads MNHEY; CDR2 reads SVGAGI. This CDR3 has 14 amino acids. The CDR3 DNA follows: TGTGCCAGCAGTTATTTGCAGGGGGAAGAGACCCAGTACTTC. Protein product: CASSYLQGEETQYF.

This sequence joins TRBV12-5 and TRBJ2-2; D possibly uses TRBD1 or TRBD2 (5 bases each). Deletions cut 6 bases from V and 6 bases from J, with 14 bases between. This CDR3 is built from 14 residues. Germline loops: CDR1 LGHNT, CDR2 FRNRAP. The CDR3 DNA is TGTGCTAGTGGCCCCCTCGAGGGGTCCGGGGAGCTGTTTTTT. Amino acids: CASGPLEGSGELFF. The entire variable domain, with the rest obtained from reference TRBV12-5 and TRBJ2-2, is as follows: DARVTQTPRHKVTEMGQEVTMRCQPILGHNTVFWYRQTMMQGLELLAYFRNRAPLDDSGMPKDRFSAEMPDATLATLKIQPSEPRDSAVYFCASGPLEGSGELFFGEGSRLTVL.

This clone was seen just once. The J gene is TRBJ2-7, the V gene TRBV10-3, with D perhaps TRBD2 (6 bases). CDR1 is ENHRY, CDR2 SYGVKD, per germline. The CDR3 sequence is 15 residues long. V lost 0 bases to trimming and J lost 3 bases, with 12 bases between them. The CDR3 DNA reads TGTGCCATCAGTGAGTCGGGGGGTGGGGGCTACGAGCAGTACTTC. This encodes CAISESGGGGYEQYF.

V is TRBV2 and J is TRBJ2-3; D uncertain. Trimming removed 6 bases from V and 3 bases from J, with 10 bases in between. Looked up from germline, CDR1 is SNHLY and CDR2 is FYNNEI. There are 13 residues in the CDR3. The CDR3 is CASRAPWTDTQYF. The CDR3 nucleotides read TGTGCCAGCAGGGCCCCCTGGACAGATACGCAGTATTTT.

This sequence joins TRBV4-3 and TRBJ2-3, with 10 nucleotides matching TRBD2. With 0 bases clipped from V and 1 base from J, the junction kept 4 bases outside the gene matches. Germline V gene data show CDR1 as LGHNA and CDR2 as YSLEER. This CDR3 is 17 amino acids long. CDR3 amino acids: CASSQDRLAGGTDTQYF. DNA for the CDR3: TGCGCCAGCAGCCAAGATCGGCTAGCGGGGGGCACAGATACGCAGTATTTT.

J is TRBJ1-4 and V is TRBV5-1; tentatively, D is TRBD1 (6 bases). Germline loops: CDR1 SGHRS, CDR2 YFSETQ. Trimming removed 0 bases at V and 6 bases at J, with 15 bases between. The CDR3 consists of 16 residues. The CDR3: CASSLGSRGTDEKLFF. Here the CDR3 DNA reads TGCGCCAGCAGCTTGGGTAGTAGGGGGACCGATGAAAAACTGTTTTTT.

J is TRBJ2-7 and V is TRBV7-9; D remains unclear. CDR3 size: 11 residues. Between the trimmed V and J ends, which lost 4 bases and 3 bases, there was a span of 4 bases. The germline V gene encodes CDR1 SEHNR and CDR2 FQNEAQ (reference sequence). The CDR3 region is CASSSYYEQYF. The CDR3 DNA follows: TGTGCCAGCAGCTCCTACTACGAGCAGTACTTC.

This chain connects TRBV24-1 to TRBJ1-5, with 9 bases aligning to TRBD1. Per germline, CDR1 KGHDR and CDR2 SFDVKD. This CDR3 is built from 16 residues. The junction had 9 bases not matched to a gene; V was cut back by 4 bases and J by 6 bases. The CDR3 DNA follows: TGTGCCACCAGTGAGCGTGACAGGGGGAGAGGTCAGCCCCAGCATTTT. Translation: CATSERDRGRGQPQHF.

The chain carries TRBV6-1 and TRBJ2-4, with 11 positions matching TRBD2. J gave up 6 bases and V 0 bases, and 10 bases lay outside the gene matches. This CDR3 region has 18 residues. The germline V gene encodes CDR1 MNHNS and CDR2 SASEGT. The CDR3 DNA reads TGTGCCAGCAGTGAAGCGTTCGCTAGCGGGGGGCAGTTAAACATTCAGTACTTC. It codes for CASSEAFASGGQLNIQYF.

The rearrangement uses TRBV19 and TRBJ1-3; D is uncertain. CDR3 length: 15 amino acids. The V and J ends lost 3 bases and 0 bases respectively, with 9 bases between them. From germline, CDR1 is LNHDA and CDR2 SQIVND (reference sequence). Here the CDR3 reads CASSIAHSSGNTIYF. CDR3 nucleotide sequence: TGTGCCAGTAGTATCGCACACAGCTCTGGAAACACCATATATTTT.

The J gene is TRBJ2-1, the V gene TRBV7-9, with 7 bases that match TRBD1. The CDR3 has 15 amino acids. The germline gives CDR1 SEHNR, CDR2 FQNEAQ (reference sequence). V lost 5 bases, J lost 4 bases, and 8 bases stayed unmatched. In DNA, the CDR3 is TGTGCCAGCAGCACTGGGACAGAGATATACAATGAGCAGTTCTTC. As protein: CASSTGTEIYNEQFF.

The CDR3 DNA sequence: TGCGCCAGCAGCTTAAAGGGAGAGGGCGAGACCCAGTACTTC. This translates into CASSLKGEGETQYF. This chain uses TRBV5-1 with TRBJ2-5; D might be TRBD2 (5 bases). Germline-derived CDR1 and CDR2 are SGHRS and YFSETQ. Deletions cut 2 bases from V and 5 bases from J, with 13 bases between. This CDR3 contains 14 residues.

The gene calls are TRBV5-1 and TRBJ2-1, with TRBD1 matching 10 bases. This CDR3 is built from 15 residues. Germline CDR1 SGHRS, CDR2 YFSETQ. Losses at the gene ends were 4 bases for V and 3 bases for J; bases not matched to a gene: 4. The CDR3 spells CASSTGTGDYNEQFF. CDR3 bases: TGCGCCAGCAGCACCGGGACAGGGGACTACAATGAGCAGTTCTTC.

The chain recombines TRBV6-5 with TRBJ1-2; D unresolved. The CDR3 loop spans 16 amino acids. Looked up from germline, CDR1 is MNHEY and CDR2 is SVGAGI. The V end lost 0 bases, the J end lost 4 bases, and 15 bases lay between the germline ends. CDR3 loop: CASSYSVGETVYGYTF. DNA for the CDR3: TGTGCCAGCAGTTACTCGGTTGGGGAAACGGTCTATGGCTACACCTTC.

Note on this clone: Within the sample, other DNA sequences also encode this same CDR3. The gene calls are TRBV20-1 and TRBJ2-7; D not certain. This CDR3 has 11 amino acids. Germline CDR1 reads DFQATT; CDR2 reads SNEGSKA (reference sequence). With 3 bases removed from V and 5 bases from J, the gap between germline ends came to 8 bases. CDR3 sequence reads: CSARGGDEQYF. Written as DNA, the CDR3 is TGCAGTGCTAGGGGCGGCGACGAGCAGTACTTC.

This rearrangement joins TRBV10-3 to TRBJ1-1; D remains unclear. Trimming left V 0 bases short and J 10 bases short, with 12 bases between. The CDR3 length is 13 residues. CDR1 and CDR2 from the germline V gene are ENHRY and SYGVKD. The CDR3 reads CAISESRRDPAFF. DNA of the CDR3: TGTGCCATCAGTGAGTCGAGAAGGGATCCAGCTTTCTTT.

The V gene is TRBV12-5, the J gene TRBJ2-1; 11 bases line up with TRBD1. CDR3 length equals 14 residues. Germline V gene lookup returns CDR1 LGHNT and CDR2 FRNRAP. J lost 8 bases, V lost 3 bases, and 3 bases had no gene match. The chain's CDR3 is CASGFGQGAYEQFF. CDR3 coding DNA: TGTGCTAGTGGTTTCGGACAGGGGGCTTATGAGCAGTTCTTC.

In its sample, this clone was seen once. The V and J genes are TRBV7-9 and TRBJ2-5; D unclear. From germline, CDR1 is SEHNR and CDR2 FQNEAQ (reference sequence). The V end lost 1 base, the J end lost 0 bases, and 6 bases lay between the germline ends. The CDR3 sequence is 14 residues long. CDR3 region: CASSLVTHQETQYF. CDR3 nucleotide sequence: TGTGCCAGCAGCTTAGTGACCCACCAAGAGACCCAGTACTTC.

V gene TRBV9 combines with J gene TRBJ2-3, with a possible D match to TRBD2 (5 bases). The CDR3 contains 14 residues. CDR1 and CDR2 (germline): SGDLS, YYNGEE. V shed 0 bases and J shed 0 bases, with 5 bases lying between them. CDR3 protein: CASSVAGSTDTQYF. In DNA form, the CDR3 reads TGTGCCAGCAGCGTAGCGGGGAGCACAGATACGCAGTATTTT.

The CDR3 reads CASSRTSGGPRETQYF. Written as DNA, the CDR3 is TGTGCCAGCAGCAGGACTAGCGGGGGGCCGAGAGAGACCCAGTACTTC. The rearrangement links TRBV27 to TRBJ2-5; TRBD2 matches 14 bases. V shed 6 bases, J shed 4 bases, and the junction held 7 bases outside the gene matches. The germline V gene has CDR1 MNHEY and CDR2 SMNVEV (reference sequence). This CDR3 region has 16 residues.

CDR3 nucleotides: TGTGCCACCAGAGCCGGGGATTTGGGTGGCACAGATACGCAGTATTTT. The encoded protein is CATRAGDLGGTDTQYF. The gene calls are TRBV24-1 and TRBJ2-3; a weak D match, TRBD2 (5 bases). Deletions cut 7 bases from V and 1 base from J, with 17 bases between. The CDR3 totals 16 residues. Germline CDR1 is KGHDR and CDR2 is SFDVKD.